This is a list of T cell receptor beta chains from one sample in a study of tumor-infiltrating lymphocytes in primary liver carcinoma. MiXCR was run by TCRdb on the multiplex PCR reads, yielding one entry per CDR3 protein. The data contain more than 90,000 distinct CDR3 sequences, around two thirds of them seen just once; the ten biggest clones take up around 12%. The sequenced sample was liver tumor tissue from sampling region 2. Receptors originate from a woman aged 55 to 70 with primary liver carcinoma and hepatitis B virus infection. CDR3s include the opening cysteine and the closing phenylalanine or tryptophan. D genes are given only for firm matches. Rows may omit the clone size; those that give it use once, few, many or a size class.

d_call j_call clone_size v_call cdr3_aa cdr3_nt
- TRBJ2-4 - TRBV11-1 CASSLALAAALTKVIQYF TGTGCCAGCAGCTTAGCCTTAGCAGCCGCTCTAACCAAAGTCATTCAGTATTTC
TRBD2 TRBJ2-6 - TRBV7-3 CASSLTHLAGETGTNVLTF TGTGCCAGCAGCTTAACCCACCTAGCGGGGGAGACTGGGACCAACGTCCTGACTTTC
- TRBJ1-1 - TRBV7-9 CASSLRSRDTEAFF TGTGCCAGCAGTCTGAGGTCAAGGGACACTGAAGCTTTCTTT
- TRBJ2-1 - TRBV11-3 CVSTSTNYNEQFF TGTGTCAGCACTAGTACTAACTACAATGAGCAGTTCTTC
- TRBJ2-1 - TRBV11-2 CASTLNMAQFF TGTGCAAGCACCTTAAATATGGCTCAGTTCTTC
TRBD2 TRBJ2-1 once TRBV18 CASSLTRTSGVNNEQSF TGTGCCAGCTCACTAACCAGGACTAGCGGGGTTAACAATGAGCAGTCCTTC
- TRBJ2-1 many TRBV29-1 CSVRGGGNEQFF TGCAGCGTGAGGGGGGGAGGCAATGAGCAGTTCTTC
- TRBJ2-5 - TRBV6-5 CVSSYRLQETQYF TGTGTCAGCAGTTACAGGCTCCAAGAGACCCAGTACTTT
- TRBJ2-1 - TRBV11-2 CAGSLGGESSYNEQFF TGCGCCGGCAGCTTAGGGGGGGAGAGCTCCTACAATGAGCAGTTCTTC
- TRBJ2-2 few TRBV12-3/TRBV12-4 CASSPVGVGNTGELFF TGTGCCAGCAGTCCGGTCGGAGTAGGGAACACCGGGGAGCTGTTTTTT
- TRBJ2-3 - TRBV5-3 CPRSLATEEILTDTLYF TGTCCCAGAAGCTTGGCTACCGAAGAAATTCTTACAGATACGCTGTATTTT
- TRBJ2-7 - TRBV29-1 CSAEILDDQYF TGCAGCGCTGAAATTCTGGACGACCAGTACTTC
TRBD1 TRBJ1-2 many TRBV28 CASSVDRGLYGYTF TGTGCCAGCAGTGTGGACAGGGGGCTGTATGGCTACACCTTC
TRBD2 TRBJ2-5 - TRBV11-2 CTSSYSRGSGRETQYF TGTACCAGCAGCTACTCCCGTGGTAGCGGGAGGGAGACTCAGTACTTC
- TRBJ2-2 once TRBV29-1 CSVYCLGGGELFF TGCAGCGTTTATTGCTTAGGGGGCGGGGAGCTGTTTTTT
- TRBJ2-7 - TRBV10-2 CARWGLYEQHF TGCGCCAGATGGGGGCTCTACGAGCAGCACTTC
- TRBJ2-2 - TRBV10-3 CAIRGADTNIGELFF TGTGCCATCAGGGGAGCGGATACGAACATCGGGGAGCTGTTTTTT
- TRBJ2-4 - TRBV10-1 CASSESGGQIRCF TGCGCCAGCAGTGAGTCGGGGGGACAGATACGGTGCTTC
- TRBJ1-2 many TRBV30 CAWSERYNYGYTF TGTGCCTGGAGTGAGCGGTATAACTATGGCTACACCTTC
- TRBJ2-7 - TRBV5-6 CARSLDSVGGEQYF TGTGCCAGAAGCTTGGATAGCGTCGGAGGCGAGCAGTACTTC
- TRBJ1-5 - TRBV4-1 CASSQEPGGRNRPQHF TGCGCCAGCAGCCAAGAACCCGGCGGGCGCAATCGACCCCAGCATTTT
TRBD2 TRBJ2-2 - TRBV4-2 CATSLGTSDTGELFF TGCGCCACCAGCCTAGGGACTAGCGACACCGGGGAGCTGTTTTTT
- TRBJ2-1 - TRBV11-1 CAGSLTRSGSYNEQFF TGTGCCGGCAGCCTCACTAGATCAGGCTCCTACAATGAGCAGTTCTTC
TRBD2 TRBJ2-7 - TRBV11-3 CTSSLESSGNYEQYF TGTACCAGCAGCTTAGAGAGTAGCGGGAATTACGAGCAGTACTTC
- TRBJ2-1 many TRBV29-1 CSVVASQVGEQFF TGCAGCGTTGTCGCTAGCCAGGTAGGGGAGCAGTTCTTC
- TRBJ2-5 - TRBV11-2 CGSSLTPEGETQYF TGTGGCAGCAGCTTAACGCCGGAGGGGGAGACACAGTACTTC
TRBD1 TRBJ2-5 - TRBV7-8 CTSSHRDRVKTQYF TGTACCAGCAGCCACCGAGACAGGGTTAAGACCCAGTACTTC
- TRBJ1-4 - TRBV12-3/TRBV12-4 CASSFHGEGGEKPFF TGTGCAAGCAGTTTTCATGGGGAGGGGGGTGAAAAACCGTTTTTT
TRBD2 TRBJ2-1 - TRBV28 CASSLRTSRRENEQFF TGTGCCAGCAGTTTAAGGACTAGCAGGAGAGAGAATGAGCAGTTCTTC
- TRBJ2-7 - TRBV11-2 CASSLTVRTYKQYF TGTGCCAGCAGCTTAACCGTTAGGACCTACAAGCAGTACTTC
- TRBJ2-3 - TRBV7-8 CASSTGGLSSTDMQYF TGTGCCAGCAGCACAGGCGGGCTATCTAGCACAGATATGCAGTATTTT
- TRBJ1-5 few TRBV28 CASSPTGPIWHF TGTGCGAGCAGTCCCACGGGACCCATCTGGCATTTT
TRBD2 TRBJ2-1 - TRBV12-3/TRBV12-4 CASTRARGDYNEQSF TGTGCTAGCACCCGAGCCCGGGGGGACTACAATGAGCAGTCCTTC
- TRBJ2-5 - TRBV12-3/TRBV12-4 CASSAYPGSEETQYF TGTGCCAGCAGCGCCTACCCCGGGAGCGAAGAGACCCAGTACTTC
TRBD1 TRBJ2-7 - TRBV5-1 CASSPMTGTGSYEQYF TGCGCCAGCAGCCCGATGACCGGGACAGGGTCCTACGAGCAGTACTTC
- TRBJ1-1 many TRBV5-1 CASSSDRVNTEAFF TGCGCCAGCAGCTCTGACAGAGTGAACACTGAAGCTTTCTTT
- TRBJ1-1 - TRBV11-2 CASSPHQHRHLCFWGYEAFF TGTGCCAGCAGCCCACATCAGCACAGACACCTTTGCTTTTGGGGCTATGAAGCTTTCTTT
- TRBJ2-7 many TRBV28 CASSPSSHSQYF TGTGCCAGCAGTCCCTCCAGCCACTCTCAGTACTTC
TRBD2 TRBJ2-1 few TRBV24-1 CATSDRTSPHEQFF TGTGCCACCAGTGATCGGACTAGCCCCCATGAGCAGTTCTTC
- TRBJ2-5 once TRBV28 CASRWLLVQETQYF TGTGCCAGCAGGTGGTTGCTAGTACAAGAGACCCAGTACTTC
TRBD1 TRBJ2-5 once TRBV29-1 CSVGGPTGSIEIQYF TGCAGTGTTGGAGGCCCGACAGGGTCCATTGAGATCCAGTACTTC
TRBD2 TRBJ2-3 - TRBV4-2 CSSSQAQGRGIDTQYF TGTTCCAGCAGCCAAGCCCAAGGGAGGGGCATAGATACGCAGTATTTT
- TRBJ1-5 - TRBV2 CACRNGGISNQPQHF TGTGCCTGCAGAAACGGTGGGATTAGCAATCAGCCCCAGCATTTT
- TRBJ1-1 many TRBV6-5 CASSYEVNTEAFF TGTGCCAGCAGTTACGAAGTGAACACTGAAGCTTTCTTT
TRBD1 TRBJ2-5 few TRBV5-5 CASSLDEGAFQETQNF TGTGCCAGCAGCTTAGACGAGGGGGCCTTCCAAGAGACCCAGAACTTC
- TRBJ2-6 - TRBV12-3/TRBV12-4 CASTLAGANVLSF TGTGCCAGCACTTTAGCTGGGGCCAACGTCCTGTCTTTC
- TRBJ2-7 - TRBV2 CASSGTGIYEQYF TGTGCCAGCAGTGGAACAGGGATATACGAGCAGTACTTC
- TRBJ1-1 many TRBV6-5 CASSLREGPSTEAFF TGTGCCAGCAGTCTTCGGGAGGGCCCGAGCACTGAAGCTTTCTTT
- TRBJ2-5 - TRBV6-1 CASSEIKEIQYF TGTGCCAGCAGTGAGATAAAAGAGATCCAGTACTTC
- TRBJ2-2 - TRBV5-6 CDSSLFGRTTGELFF TGTGACAGCAGCTTGTTCGGGAGAACCACCGGGGAGCTGTTTTTT
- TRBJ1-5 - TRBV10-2 CASSDSLPERGQPQHF TGCGCCAGCAGTGACTCGTTGCCCGAACGGGGTCAGCCCCAACATTTT
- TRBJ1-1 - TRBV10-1 CASSVDSHTETFF TGCGCCAGCAGTGTGGACAGCCACACTGAAACTTTCTTT
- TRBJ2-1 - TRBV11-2 CASSSGTLAGNNEQLF TGTGCCAGCAGCTCGGGAACACTAGCTGGAAACAATGAGCAGCTCTTC
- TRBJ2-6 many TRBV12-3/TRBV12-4 CASSSTPGATGANVLTF TGTGCCAGCAGTTCGACTCCAGGGGCGACTGGGGCCAACGTCCTGACTTTC